These T cell receptor beta chains were read from a single sample in a study of T cell changes during pregnancy in multiple sclerosis. Sequenced by immunoSEQ multiplex PCR; TCRdb stores in-frame clones only, minus some. The table shows approximately 60,000 clones, with 94% occurring only once. Material: CD8+ T cells from peripheral blood mononuclear cells, obtained in the third trimester of pregnancy. The receptor set was obtained from a female donor with multiple sclerosis, enrolled in a pregnancy study. Both conserved end residues are part of each CDR3. Each record gives: D gene, V gene, J gene, clone size, CDR3 protein, CDR3 DNA. A D gene is named only where the DNA matches it firmly. Some rows mark clone size as missing; the rest say once, few, many or name a class of expanded clone.

TRBD1	TRBV7-9	TRBJ1-2	once	CASSLGPGTDHTLNYGYTF	TGTGCCAGCAGCTTAGGGCCCGGGACAGACCATACCTTAAACTATGGCTACACCTTC
.	TRBV15	TRBJ2-3	.	CATSRIAVPSTDTQYF	TGTGCCACCAGCAGAATAGCGGTACCTAGCACAGATACGCAGTATTTT
.	TRBV4-2	TRBJ2-5	.	CASSESPGFQETQYF	TGTGCCAGCAGCGAATCCCCGGGGTTCCAAGAGACCCAGTACTTC
.	TRBV4-3	TRBJ1-1	.	CASSPEGMNTEAFF	TGCGCCAGCAGCCCGGAGGGCATGAACACTGAAGCTTTCTTT
.	TRBV5-1	TRBJ1-1	.	CASSLESGLTEAFF	TGCGCCAGCAGCTTGGAGTCAGGGCTAACTGAAGCTTTCTTT
.	TRBV5-5	TRBJ2-6	.	CASSFWSSGANVLTF	TGTGCCAGCAGCTTTTGGAGCTCTGGGGCCAACGTCCTGACTTTC
.	TRBV6-4	TRBJ2-1	.	CASSDSGPYNEQFF	TGTGCCAGCAGTGATTCAGGTCCCTACAATGAGCAGTTCTTC
TRBD2	TRBV30	TRBJ2-2	once	CACLPWGGRVTGELFF	TGTGCCTGCCTCCCCTGGGGCGGGAGAGTCACCGGGGAGCTGTTTTTT
TRBD1	TRBV29-1	TRBJ2-7	.	CSVEAVTGEGLEQYF	TGCAGCGTTGAAGCAGTGACAGGGGAAGGGCTAGAGCAGTACTTC
TRBD1	TRBV27	TRBJ2-7	.	CASSPHWGTALDEQYF	TGTGCCAGCAGTCCCCACTGGGGGACAGCGCTGGACGAGCAGTACTTC
TRBD2	TRBV14	TRBJ2-1	.	CASSHSGGGYNEQFF	TGTGCCAGCAGCCACTCGGGAGGGGGCTACAATGAGCAGTTCTTC
TRBD2	TRBV18	TRBJ2-5	.	CASSPRRLAGTSGETQYF	TGTGCCAGCTCACCAAGGAGACTAGCGGGAACTTCGGGGGAGACCCAGTACTTC
.	TRBV25-1	TRBJ1-2	once	CASSEFRGSGYTF	TGTGCCAGCAGTGAATTCAGGGGCAGTGGCTACACCTTC
.	TRBV19	TRBJ1-5	.	CASSIGDINQPQHF	TGTGCCAGTAGTATAGGGGACATCAATCAGCCCCAGCATTTT
TRBD1	TRBV13	TRBJ2-5	.	CASSLSDRGLLGETQYF	TGTGCCAGCAGCTTAAGCGACAGGGGGCTATTGGGAGAGACCCAGTACTTC
.	TRBV28	TRBJ2-7	.	CASSPVADSVRFYEQYF	TGTGCCAGCAGCCCGGTGGCTGACAGCGTCCGATTCTACGAGCAGTACTTC
TRBD1	TRBV9	TRBJ1-1	.	CASSVSGGGNTEAFF	TGTGCCAGCAGCGTAAGTGGAGGGGGCAACACTGAAGCTTTCTTT
TRBD2	TRBV28	TRBJ2-1	.	CATGPSGTSAHEQFF	TGTGCCACCGGCCCGTCCGGGACTAGCGCCCATGAGCAGTTCTTC
TRBD2	TRBV5-1	TRBJ2-7	many	CASSDGTSVSYEQYF	TGCGCCAGCAGCGACGGGACTAGCGTCTCCTACGAGCAGTACTTC
.	TRBV7-9	TRBJ1-1	.	CASTQGGPGFEAFF	TGTGCCAGCACACAAGGAGGACCGGGGTTTGAAGCTTTCTTT
.	TRBV4-1	TRBJ2-7	.	CASSQGIGIEYEQYF	TGCGCCAGCAGCCAAGGGATCGGGATAGAGTACGAGCAGTACTTC
.	TRBV5-4	TRBJ2-2	.	CASSPSVDTGELFF	TGTGCCAGCAGCCCCTCGGTGGACACCGGGGAGCTGTTTTTT
.	TRBV27	TRBJ2-7	.	CASSFDRSRGQYF	TGTGCCAGCAGTTTTGACAGATCTCGTGGGCAGTACTTC
TRBD2	TRBV4-1	TRBJ2-1	.	CASSQGGRGSGAFDVLDEQFF	TGCGCCAGCAGCCAAGGGGGGCGGGGTAGCGGGGCCTTTGACGTATTGGATGAGCAGTTCTTC
TRBD1	TRBV10-2	TRBJ1-1	few	CASSGATGVMNTEAFF	TGCGCCAGCAGTGGGGCGACAGGGGTAATGAACACTGAAGCTTTCTTT
.	TRBV7-9	TRBJ2-5	once	CASSLGAADREETQYF	TGTGCCAGCAGCTTAGGAGCGGCCGATCGGGAGGAGACCCAGTACTTC
.	TRBV27	TRBJ2-7	.	CASSLNSDSTYEQYF	TGTGCCAGCAGTTTAAACTCCGACAGCACCTACGAGCAGTACTTC
.	TRBV30	TRBJ1-2	.	CAWSGRTVLYGYTF	TGTGCCTGGAGTGGAAGGACAGTACTCTATGGCTACACCTTC
.	TRBV4-1	TRBJ1-1	.	CASSQDPGLGNTEAFF	TGCGCCAGCAGCCAAGATCCGGGTCTAGGGAACACTGAAGCTTTCTTT
TRBD2	TRBV10-2	TRBJ2-1	.	CASSDWLAGNNEQFF	TGCGCCAGCAGTGATTGGCTAGCGGGAAACAATGAGCAGTTCTTC
.	TRBV14	TRBJ1-1	few	CASSQVQGLNTEAFF	TGTGCCAGCAGCCAAGTGCAGGGGTTGAACACTGAAGCTTTCTTT
TRBD2	TRBV5-6	TRBJ2-7	.	CASSLVGRLADKAYEQYF	TGTGCCAGCAGCTTGGTAGGGAGACTAGCCGACAAAGCCTACGAGCAGTACTTC
.	TRBV4-1	TRBJ2-3	once	CASSQEEGADTQYF	TGCGCCAGCAGCCAGGAGGAGGGCGCAGATACGCAGTATTTT
.	TRBV10-1	TRBJ2-3	.	CASSESQNSEVSDTQYF	TGCGCCAGCAGTGAGTCTCAGAATAGCGAAGTGTCAGATACGCAGTATTTT
TRBD2	TRBV2	TRBJ2-5	once	CASSDLAGGPRETQYF	TGTGCCAGCAGTGACCTCGCGGGAGGGCCACGAGAGACCCAGTACTTC
TRBD1	TRBV5-1	TRBJ2-7	.	CASSWTGTAYEQYF	TGCGCCAGCAGCTGGACAGGAACGGCCTACGAGCAGTACTTC
TRBD2	TRBV29-1	TRBJ2-1	.	CSVVWLAGIITYNEQFF	TGCAGCGTAGTCTGGCTAGCGGGCATAATTACCTACAATGAGCAGTTCTTC
.	TRBV7-3	TRBJ2-1	.	CASSLIFGSGHEQFF	TGTGCCAGCAGCTTAATCTTCGGGAGCGGACATGAGCAGTTCTTC
TRBD1	TRBV11-2	TRBJ2-1	.	CASSRSPGGVTDEQFF	TGTGCCAGCAGCCGTAGTCCAGGGGGCGTAACTGATGAGCAGTTCTTC
.	TRBV4-1	TRBJ2-4	once	CASSQEDSRGNIQYF	TGCGCCAGCAGCCAAGAAGACTCCCGGGGGAACATTCAGTACTTC
.	TRBV7-9	TRBJ1-1	.	CASSPRGLNTEAFF	TGTGCCAGCAGCCCTAGAGGCCTGAACACTGAAGCTTTCTTT